This is a list of T cell receptor beta chains from one sample in a study of T cell responses to AZD1222 COVID-19 vaccine. Method: immunoSEQ multiplex PCR; TCRdb's copy keeps in-frame clones and lacks some. The sample contains some 120,000 clones, roughly 89% of which appear only once. The specimen was peripheral blood, collected on day 0 of AZD1222 vaccination. The receptors here all came from an adult in good health. Each CDR3 is given with its conserved first and last residue. The D gene is left open where the match is weak. Clone size appears in some rows only: once, few, many, or a class for an expanded clone.

clone_size	j_call	d_call	v_call	cdr3_aa	cdr3_nt
once	TRBJ1-5	-	TRBV5-8	CASSPQRGGNQPQHF	TGTGCCAGCAGCCCACAAAGGGGCGGCAATCAGCCCCAGCATTTT
-	TRBJ1-4	-	TRBV3-1/TRBV3-2	CASSQEGGEKLFF	TGTGCCAGCAGCCAAGAAGGGGGTGAAAAACTGTTTTTT
-	TRBJ1-2	-	TRBV3-1/TRBV3-2	CASSQDFFNYGYTF	TGTGCCAGCAGCCAGGATTTCTTTAACTATGGCTACACCTTC
-	TRBJ2-2	-	TRBV2	CASRESNTGELFF	TGTGCCAGCAGGGAGTCTAACACCGGGGAGCTGTTTTTT
-	TRBJ1-6	-	TRBV5-1	CASSPTRRDNSPLHF	TGCGCCAGCAGCCCTACGAGACGGGATAATTCACCCCTCCACTTT
-	TRBJ2-7	TRBD2	TRBV9	CASSAGTNTYEQYF	TGTGCCAGCAGCGCGGGGACTAATACCTACGAGCAGTACTTC
-	TRBJ1-4	-	TRBV7-6	CASSLGTQAANEKLFF	TGTGCCAGCAGCTTAGGCACCCAGGCGGCTAATGAAAAACTGTTTTTT
-	TRBJ1-6	TRBD1	TRBV5-1	CASSPDRGSNSPLHF	TGCGCCAGCAGCCCGGACAGGGGATCTAATTCACCCCTCCACTTT
-	TRBJ1-4	TRBD1	TRBV7-9	CASSPTGEGKANEKLFF	TGTGCCAGCAGCCCGACAGGGGAGGGGAAAGCTAATGAAAAACTGTTTTTT
-	TRBJ1-4	TRBD1	TRBV19	CASAGGRDEKLFF	TGTGCCAGTGCAGGGGGCAGGGATGAAAAACTGTTTTTT
-	TRBJ1-3	-	TRBV6-5	CASGSSGNTIYF	TGTGCCAGCGGCAGTTCTGGAAACACCATATATTTT
-	TRBJ2-1	-	TRBV30	CAWRLWYNEQFF	TGTGCCTGGAGGCTCTGGTACAATGAGCAGTTCTTC
-	TRBJ1-1	-	TRBV9	CASSVGTSRTTEAFF	TGTGCCAGCAGCGTAGGGACCTCGCGAACAACTGAAGCTTTCTTT
-	TRBJ1-5	-	TRBV7-8	CASSAESQAFGGNQPQHF	TGTGCCAGCAGCGCCGAGTCCCAGGCCTTTGGGGGCAATCAGCCCCAGCATTTT
-	TRBJ1-2	-	TRBV6-5	CASSSGGEGRSYTF	TGTGCCAGCAGCTCCGGGGGTGAGGGAAGGAGCTACACCTTC
-	TRBJ1-1	-	TRBV3-1/TRBV3-2	CASSLIGVNTEAFF	TGTGCCAGCAGTCTAATTGGGGTGAACACTGAAGCTTTCTTT
-	TRBJ2-7	-	TRBV5-8	CASRPSGRLAYEQYF	TGTGCCAGCAGACCGAGCGGGCGGCTCGCCTACGAGCAGTACTTC
-	TRBJ2-3	-	TRBV5-6	CASSRTGPTTDTQYF	TGTGCCAGCAGCCGCACGGGACCGACCACAGATACGCAGTATTTT
once	TRBJ2-5	-	TRBV18	CASSPNTDQETQYF	TGTGCCAGCTCACCAAATACTGACCAAGAGACCCAGTACTTC
-	TRBJ1-6	-	TRBV5-6	CASSLGVGVPFVNSPLHF	TGTGCCAGCAGCCTCGGGGTTGGGGTCCCTTTTGTTAATTCACCCCTCCACTTT
-	TRBJ1-6	TRBD1	TRBV6-5	CASSPGQIENSPLHF	TGTGCCAGCAGTCCGGGACAGATAGAGAATTCACCCCTCCACTTT
-	TRBJ1-2	-	TRBV7-9	CASNQGNYGYTF	TGTGCCAGCAATCAGGGGAACTATGGCTACACCTTC
-	TRBJ1-6	-	TRBV2	CASTPGNNSPLHF	TGTGCCAGCACGCCGGGGAACAATTCACCCCTCCACTTT
-	TRBJ2-2	-	TRBV14	CASSQAPWAVNTGELFF	TGTGCCAGCAGCCAAGCTCCCTGGGCGGTAAACACCGGGGAGCTGTTTTTT
-	TRBJ1-5	-	TRBV6-2/TRBV6-3	CASSLDTYQPQHF	TGTGCCAGCAGTTTGGACACCTATCAGCCCCAGCATTTT
-	TRBJ1-2	-	TRBV19	CASRDPSLFNYGYTF	TGTGCCAGTCGGGACCCATCCCTTTTTAACTATGGCTACACCTTC
-	TRBJ1-2	TRBD1	TRBV6-2/TRBV6-3	CASSYARTGHGYTF	TGTGCCAGCAGTTACGCCCGGACAGGTCATGGCTACACCTTC
-	TRBJ1-5	-	TRBV5-4	CASSLDGNQPQHF	TGTGCCAGCAGCTTGGACGGGAATCAGCCCCAGCATTTT
-	TRBJ1-5	-	TRBV5-8	CASSAGSSQHF	TGTGCCAGCAGCGCCGGAAGTTCCCAGCATTTT
-	TRBJ1-4	-	TRBV7-6	CASSLGGMGEKLFF	TGTGCCAGCAGCTTGGGTGGGATGGGTGAAAAACTGTTTTTT
-	TRBJ2-3	-	TRBV5-8	CASSLEDFTDTQYF	TGTGCCAGCAGCTTGGAGGATTTCACAGATACGCAGTATTTT
-	TRBJ2-5	TRBD2	TRBV19	CASADTSGSRETQYF	TGTGCCAGTGCTGATACTAGCGGGAGCAGGGAGACCCAGTACTTC
-	TRBJ1-6	-	TRBV6-5	CASSYSGGRDSPLHF	TGTGCCAGCAGTTACTCGGGGGGGCGCGATTCACCCCTCCACTTT
-	TRBJ1-2	-	TRBV18	CASSPSSGNNYGYTF	TGTGCCAGCTCACCAAGTTCAGGGAATAACTATGGCTACACCTTC
-	TRBJ2-7	-	TRBV5-4	CASSLEGGDYEQYF	TGTGCCAGCAGCTTGGAGGGGGGGGACTACGAGCAGTACTTC
-	TRBJ1-1	-	TRBV3-1/TRBV3-2	CASSQDGGFMNTEAFF	TGTGCCAGCAGCCAAGATGGAGGGTTCATGAACACTGAAGCTTTCTTT
few	TRBJ2-7	-	TRBV18	CASSPPMGDLFEQYF	TGTGCCAGCTCACCTCCGATGGGAGACCTCTTCGAGCAGTACTTC
-	TRBJ1-6	-	TRBV15	CATSRDGQSAPLHF	TGTGCCACCAGCAGAGATGGACAGTCGGCACCCCTCCACTTT
once	TRBJ1-4	-	TRBV7-3	CASSPTGGVEKLFF	TGTGCCAGCAGCCCGACTGGGGGCGTTGAAAAACTGTTTTTT
-	TRBJ2-5	TRBD1	TRBV10-3	CAIKSGTGQETQYF	TGTGCCATCAAGTCCGGGACAGGGCAAGAGACCCAGTACTTC
-	TRBJ2-7	-	TRBV6-5	CASSYGDTTYEQYF	TGTGCCAGCAGTTACGGGGACACCACCTACGAGCAGTACTTC
-	TRBJ2-5	TRBD1	TRBV7-2	CASSPTGGVETQYF	TGTGCCAGCAGCCCGACAGGGGGGGTAGAGACCCAGTACTTC
-	TRBJ1-2	-	TRBV11-2	CASSLVLAGEEGYTF	TGTGCCAGCAGCTTAGTTTTGGCAGGGGAGGAAGGCTACACCTTC
-	TRBJ1-6	TRBD1	TRBV19	CASSARQGRGGTPLHF	TGTGCCAGTAGTGCCCGACAGGGGCGAGGAGGGACACCCCTCCACTTT
-	TRBJ1-2	TRBD1	TRBV5-6	CASSSGQRPYGYTF	TGTGCCAGCAGCTCGGGACAGCGGCCCTATGGCTACACCTTC
few	TRBJ2-1	-	TRBV10-3	CAISRNNEQFF	TGTGCCATCAGTAGAAACAATGAGCAGTTCTTC
-	TRBJ1-5	-	TRBV6-1	CASSDQSGQPQHF	TGTGCCAGCAGTGATCAGAGCGGACAGCCCCAGCATTTT
few	TRBJ1-2	-	TRBV29-1	CTYREGYTF	TGCACCTACAGGGAAGGCTACACCTTC
-	TRBJ1-3	TRBD1	TRBV30	CAWSTTQGAPGNTIYF	TGTGCCTGGAGTACCACACAGGGGGCTCCTGGAAACACCATATATTTT
-	TRBJ1-2	-	TRBV27	CASSPRGHYGYTF	TGTGCCAGCAGTCCCAGGGGACATTATGGCTACACCTTC
-	TRBJ2-7	-	TRBV28	CASSLPRVAGDVDEQYF	TGTGCCAGCAGTTTACCCCGGGTAGCAGGGGATGTCGACGAGCAGTACTTC
-	TRBJ2-2	-	TRBV7-9	CASSSDGGKPRAGELFF	TGTGCCAGCAGCTCCGACGGCGGGAAGCCACGAGCCGGGGAGCTGTTTTTT
-	TRBJ2-5	-	TRBV29-1	CSVVKATGEQETQYF	TGCAGCGTTGTAAAGGCCACCGGCGAGCAAGAGACCCAGTACTTC
once	TRBJ2-1	TRBD2	TRBV18	CASSPRTRAEYNEQFF	TGTGCCAGCTCACCTCGGACTAGAGCGGAGTACAATGAGCAGTTCTTC
-	TRBJ2-1	-	TRBV10-1	CASTNVGRSSYNEQFF	TGCGCCAGCACAAATGTGGGACGGAGCTCCTACAATGAGCAGTTCTTC
-	TRBJ2-1	-	TRBV6-1	CASSEGTGDEQFF	TGTGCCAGCAGTGAGGGAACAGGAGATGAGCAGTTCTTC
-	TRBJ1-2	-	TRBV5-6	CASSLLGSSGYTF	TGTGCCAGCAGCTTGTTGGGTAGTAGCGGCTACACCTTC
-	TRBJ2-3	-	TRBV7-9	CASSLARTQDTQYF	TGTGCCAGCAGCTTAGCGCGGACGCAAGATACGCAGTATTTT
-	TRBJ1-5	TRBD1	TRBV3-1/TRBV3-2	CASSLQTGGGQPQHF	TGTGCCAGCAGCCTTCAGACAGGGGGAGGTCAGCCCCAGCATTTT
-	TRBJ1-2	-	TRBV18	CASSPPGVVSYTF	TGTGCCAGCTCACCACCCGGGGTAGTGAGCTACACCTTC